These 5 T cell receptor beta chains were all obtained from the same sample, sequenced in a study of cytomegalovirus exposure and HLA in healthy donors. With 60 Vbeta and 13 Jbeta primers, the PCR was carried out. Produced via immunoSEQ multiplex PCR; TCRdb's table is partial and in-frame only. The data hold 87,000 or so clones, with around 60% observed a single time. Sequenced input: PBMCs. Every receptor here comes from a man between 60 and 75 years old in good health and CMV-seronegative.

The rearrangement links TRBV7-9 to TRBJ1-4; a weak D match, TRBD1 (5 bases). The CDR3 runs 16 residues. Germline V lookup: CDR1 SEHNR, CDR2 FQNEAQ (reference sequence). V lost 4 bases to trimming and J lost 3 bases, with 15 bases between them. CDR3 sequence: CASSSHPRGSNEKLFF. CDR3 nucleotides: TGTGCCAGCAGCTCCCACCCAAGGGGCTCTAATGAAAAACTGTTTTTT.

V usage is TRBV5-1 and J usage is TRBJ1-4, with 7 bases that match TRBD1. The germline CDR1 and CDR2 sequences are SGHRS and YFSETQ. The trim removed 7 bases at V and 0 bases at J, leaving 3 bases unmatched. This CDR3 is built from 14 residues. The CDR3 DNA reads as TGCGCCAGCCGACAGGGTCCAACTAATGAAAAACTGTTTTTT. Translated: CASRQGPTNEKLFF.

The chain couples TRBV14 to TRBJ2-7; TRBD2 matches at 13 bases. Germline V gene sequence: CDR1 SGHDN, CDR2 FVKESK. The CDR3 has 19 residues. V lost 2 bases and J lost 3; bases outside the gene matches: 13. In nucleotides, the CDR3 is TGTGCCAGCAGCCAACTTTCGCCCGGACTAGCGGGAGTATACTACGAGCAGTACTTC. The encoded protein is CASSQLSPGLAGVYYEQYF.

The J gene is TRBJ1-2, the V gene TRBV5-1, with a possible D match to TRBD1 (5 bases). The CDR3 is made up of 13 amino acids. CDR1 and CDR2 from the germline V gene are SGHRS and YFSETQ. Trimming took off 5 bases at V and 1 base at J, with 9 bases between the two ends. The CDR3: CASSPDSNYGYTF. CDR3 nucleotides: TGCGCCAGCAGTCCCGACAGTAACTATGGCTACACCTTC.

The rearrangement joins TRBV12-5 to TRBJ1-4; TRBD1 is a possible D gene (5 bases). The length of the CDR3 is 16 residues. V lost 3 bases and J lost 0, with 11 bases in between. Per germline, CDR1 LGHNT and CDR2 FRNRAP. CDR3 region: CASGFRQGSTNEKLFF. The CDR3 nucleotides are TGTGCTAGTGGTTTCCGCCAGGGATCAACTAATGAAAAACTGTTTTTT.